Following are 32 T cell receptor beta chains from one sample sequenced in a study of CD8+ T cells in alopecia areata. RNA, once extracted, was reverse transcribed into cDNA for use as the sequencing template. Sequencing was performed with immunoSEQ multiplex PCR; in TCRdb, only in-frame clones are kept and a portion is missing. The sample lists approximately 150,000 clones, around 86% seen once, with approximately 16% in the top ten. Sequenced material: CD8+ T cells sorted from blood, taken at week 0. These receptors originate from a human donor with alopecia areata.

The V and J genes are TRBV7-9 and TRBJ1-1, with no clear D. Between the trimmed V and J ends, which lost 1 base and 2 bases, there was a span of 8 bases. In germline, CDR1 is SEHNR, CDR2 FQNEAQ (reference sequence). CDR3 size: 14 residues. This CDR3 reads CASSLVSENTEAFF. As DNA, the CDR3 is TGTGCCAGCAGCTTAGTTTCTGAAAACACTGAAGCTTTCTTT.

The chain is built from TRBV7-2 and TRBJ2-7; D is unclear. Trimming left V 3 bases short and J 2 bases short, with 8 bases between. Germline-derived CDR1 and CDR2 are SGHTA and FQGNSA. This CDR3 has 13 residues. DNA of the CDR3: TGTGCCAGCAGCTTTGGACGCGCCTACGAGCAGTACTTC. Protein product: CASSFGRAYEQYF.

The chain carries TRBV30 and TRBJ2-2; D tentatively fits TRBD1 or TRBD2 (6 bases each). The germline V and J ends were trimmed by 2 bases and 6 bases, with 16 bases remaining between them. CDR3 length: 15 amino acids. From germline, CDR1 is GTSNPN and CDR2 SVGIG (reference sequence). CDR3 protein: CAWSPRGPSSGELFF. In DNA, the CDR3 is TGTGCCTGGAGTCCTCGGGGGCCCAGTTCCGGGGAGCTGTTTTTT.

This rearrangement joins TRBV5-1 to TRBJ2-3; D uncertain. V was pared by 5 bases and J by 0 bases, with 13 bases between. Germline V gene lookup returns CDR1 SGHRS and CDR2 YFSETQ. This CDR3 spans 15 amino acids. For the CDR3, the DNA is TGCGCCAGCAGGTCCTCCCGTGCTAGCACAGATACGCAGTATTTT. This codes for CASRSSRASTDTQYF.

This chain links TRBV5-1 with TRBJ2-2; 11 bases fit TRBD1. This CDR3 contains 16 residues. V shed 4 bases and J 5 bases; nucleotides not matched to a gene: 7. Germline CDR1 SGHRS, CDR2 YFSETQ. The DNA for the CDR3 is TGCGCCAGCAGCCTACCGGGACAGGGGGGAACCGGGGAGCTGTTTTTT. Protein: CASSLPGQGGTGELFF.

This clone showed up just a few times. The chain links TRBV7-4 to TRBJ2-7, with 9 bases lining up with TRBD1. CDR3 length: 14 residues. V was clipped by 5 bases and J by 4 bases; unmatched bases: 6. Germline V gives CDR1 SGHVT, CDR2 SQSDAQ. CDR3 nucleotides: TGTGCCAGCAGCCTGCGGGACAGGGAGTACGAGCAGTACTTC. It translates to CASSLRDREYEQYF.

J is TRBJ2-7 and V is TRBV6-6; D call uncertain. The CDR3 extends over 15 amino acids. V was pared by 2 bases and J by 2 bases, with 13 bases between. Germline assignment: CDR1 MNHNY and CDR2 SVGAGI (reference sequence). The CDR3: CASSYRDPQTYEQYF. CDR3 bases: TGTGCCAGCAGTTACAGGGATCCGCAAACCTACGAGCAGTACTTC.

The rearrangement joins TRBV6-5 to TRBJ2-6; D perhaps matches TRBD2 (6 bases). Per germline, CDR1 MNHEY and CDR2 SVGAGI. The V end lost 8 bases, the J end lost 2 bases, and 10 bases lay between the germline ends. This CDR3 region has 14 residues. CDR3 DNA: TGTGCCAGCGGGGAGGACGCTGGGGCCAACGTCCTGACTTTC. It encodes CASGEDAGANVLTF.

The rearrangement uses TRBV19 and TRBJ2-1; no clear D gene. Trimming cost V 8 bases and J 0 bases, with 8 bases left between them. The CDR3 totals 13 residues. Germline V CDR1 and CDR2: LNHDA, SQIVND (reference sequence). The CDR3 DNA follows: TGTGCCAGTCTAGGTAGCTCCTACAATGAGCAGTTCTTC. Amino acid sequence: CASLGSSYNEQFF.

The CDR3 here is CASTPGTGGVYEQYF. DNA for the CDR3: TGCGCCAGCACCCCCGGGACGGGTGGCGTATACGAGCAGTACTTC. V and J are TRBV5-1 and TRBJ2-7; D might be TRBD1 or TRBD2, each matching 5 bases. The CDR3 consists of 15 residues. Trimming cost V 6 bases and J 4 bases, with 20 bases left between them. Per germline, CDR1 SGHRS and CDR2 YFSETQ.

This chain links TRBV6-5 with TRBJ2-2; 8 bases are a match to TRBD2. CDR1 and CDR2 from the germline V gene are MNHEY and SVGAGI. V gave up 4 bases and J gave up 1 base; unmatched junction bases: 2. The CDR3 consists of 15 residues. DNA of the CDR3: TGTGCCAGCAGTTTCACTAGCGGGAACACCGGGGAGCTGTTTTTT. The encoded protein is CASSFTSGNTGELFF.

This clone was seen only once. The chain uses TRBV30 and TRBJ2-7; 8 bases are a match to TRBD1. J lost 5 bases, V lost 0 bases, and 6 bases had no gene match. The CDR3 totals 14 residues. The V gene's germline CDR1 is GTSNPN and CDR2 SVGIG (reference sequence). The CDR3 nucleotides read TGTGCCTGGAGTGTACTTCAGGGGGCGGACGAGCAGTACTTC. Translated, it gives CAWSVLQGADEQYF. Full variable domain (rest looked up from reference TRBV30 and TRBJ2-7): SQTIHQWPATLVQPVGSPLSLECTVEGTSNPNLYWYRQAAGRGLQLLFYSVGIGQISSEVPQNLSASRPQDRQFILSSKKLLLSDSGFYLCAWSVLQGADEQYFGPGTRLTVT.

This chain connects TRBV14 to TRBJ2-3; TRBD2 matches 7 bases. Per the germline V gene, CDR1 is SGHDN and CDR2 is FVKESK. The CDR3 covers 15 residues. J was trimmed by 2 bases and V by 2 bases; bases with no gene match: 4. CDR3: CASSQRSGNTDTQYF. The CDR3 nucleotides are TGTGCCAGCAGCCAACGGAGCGGGAACACAGATACGCAGTATTTT. The variable domain in full, completed from reference TRBV14 and TRBJ2-3, reads EAGVTQFPSHSVIEKGQTVTLRCDPISGHDNLYWYRRVMGKEIKFLLHFVKESKQDESGMPNNRFLAERTGGTYSTLKVQPAELEDSGVYFCASSQRSGNTDTQYFGPGTRLTVL.

This rearrangement joins TRBV29-1 to TRBJ2-7; 10 bases line up with TRBD1. CDR3 length: 13 amino acids. Unmatched junction bases numbered 6, after V lost 7 bases and J lost 3 bases. CDR1 is SQVTM, CDR2 ANQGSEA, per germline. DNA for the CDR3: TGCAGCGCCGGAGGGACAGGGGACTACGAGCAGTACTTC. It encodes CSAGGTGDYEQYF.

This clone has just one count. V gene TRBV7-8 combines with J gene TRBJ2-1; 9 bases align to TRBD1. After removal of 5 bases from V and 5 bases from J, the junction contained 10 bases not matched to a gene. The CDR3 covers 16 residues. Germline V gene sequence: CDR1 SGHVS, CDR2 FQNEAQ. Here the CDR3 DNA reads TGTGCCAGCAGCAAATGGACAGGGGATTCCCACAATGAGCAGTTCTTC. Its translation is CASSKWTGDSHNEQFF.

The chain recombines TRBV18 with TRBJ2-1; D is possibly TRBD1 (5 bases). Germline-derived CDR1 and CDR2 are KGHSH and LQKENI. The germline V and J ends were trimmed by 3 bases and 4 bases, with 7 bases remaining between them. CDR3 length equals 13 residues. The CDR3 protein is CASSPDNYNEQFF. DNA for the CDR3: TGTGCCAGCTCACCGGACAATTACAATGAGCAGTTCTTC.

This chain uses TRBV5-6 with TRBJ2-7; TRBD1 might be the D (5 bases). Germline CDR1 is SGHDT and CDR2 is YYEEEE. V dropped 0 bases and J dropped 3 bases, with 7 bases sitting between them. The CDR3 extends over 13 amino acids. As DNA, the CDR3 is TGTGCCAGCAGCTTGGACAGGAGCTACGAGCAGTACTTC. Translated, it gives CASSLDRSYEQYF. The whole variable domain, filled in from reference TRBV5-6 and TRBJ2-7, reads DAGVTQSPTHLIKTRGQQVTLRCSPKSGHDTVSWYQQALGQGPQFIFQYYEEEERQRGNFPDRFSGHQFPNYSSELNVNALLLGDSALYLCASSLDRSYEQYFGPGTRLTVT.

This sequence joins TRBV11-2 and TRBJ2-1; 8 positions match TRBD2. Germline V gene sequence: CDR1 SGHAT, CDR2 FQNNGV. The CDR3 length is 20 residues. The ends lost 0 bases at V and 3 bases at J; junction bases unmatched: 16. CDR3 DNA sequence: TGTGCCAGCAGCTTAGATCACTGGGTGACTAGCGTCGAATTCTACAATGAGCAGTTCTTC. Its translation is CASSLDHWVTSVEFYNEQFF.

The J gene is TRBJ1-2, the V gene TRBV5-1; the D gene is possibly TRBD1 (5 bases). There are 14 residues in the CDR3. Trimming took off 2 bases at V and 6 bases at J, with 14 bases between the two ends. CDR1 and CDR2 from the germline V gene are SGHRS and YFSETQ. The CDR3 reads CASSFFPGPHGYTF. The CDR3 DNA follows: TGCGCCAGCAGCTTCTTTCCGGGACCCCATGGCTACACCTTC.

This chain joins TRBV29-1 and TRBJ2-1, with 7 bases aligning to TRBD2. Germline values: CDR1 SQVTM, CDR2 ANQGSEA. The CDR3 covers 11 residues. The CDR3: CGGDSYNEQFF. CDR3 nucleotides: TGCGGGGGGGACTCCTACAATGAGCAGTTCTTC.

This clone occurred once. This sequence joins TRBV18 and TRBJ2-7; D is possibly TRBD2 (6 bases). The CDR3 length is 14 residues. With 3 bases removed from V and 3 bases from J, the gap between germline ends came to 12 bases. The germline V gene encodes CDR1 KGHSH and CDR2 LQKENI. In nucleotides, the CDR3 is TGTGCCAGCTCACCCCGGGACTGGGACTACGAGCAGTACTTC. Its protein product is CASSPRDWDYEQYF.

V is TRBV10-2 and J is TRBJ1-5; no reliable D call. This CDR3 contains 17 residues. Germline CDR1 reads WSHSY; CDR2 reads SAAADI. V lost 3 bases, J lost 0 bases, and 15 bases lay in between. The CDR3 loop reads CASSESSFSYSNQPQHF. DNA for the CDR3: TGCGCCAGCAGTGAATCCTCATTTTCTTATAGCAATCAGCCCCAGCATTTT.

This chain joins TRBV6-5 and TRBJ2-1; TRBD2 matches 7 bases. Germline V gene lookup returns CDR1 MNHEY and CDR2 SVGAGI. The CDR3 has 14 amino acids. After removal of 9 bases from V and 10 bases from J, the junction contained 15 bases not matched to a gene. CDR3 nucleotides: TGTGCCAGTCAGTTACCGGGAGGCTCAGAGGAGCAGTTCTTC. It translates to CASQLPGGSEEQFF.

The chain has TRBV9 and TRBJ2-7; TRBD2 matches 9 bases. This CDR3 is built from 16 residues. Unmatched junction bases numbered 6, after V lost 2 bases and J lost 0 bases. Looked up from germline, CDR1 is SGDLS and CDR2 is YYNGEE. Here the CDR3 DNA reads TGTGCCAGCAGCGTCGAGAGCGGGAGGCCCTCCTACGAGCAGTACTTC. Translated: CASSVESGRPSYEQYF.

The chain has TRBV6-5 and TRBJ2-5; tentatively, D is TRBD1 (7 bases). The CDR3 loop spans 14 amino acids. Deletions cut 8 bases from V and 5 bases from J, with 18 bases between. Germline values: CDR1 MNHEY, CDR2 SVGAGI. The chain's CDR3 is CASSLGGGSETQYF. In DNA, the CDR3 is TGTGCCAGCTCCCTAGGAGGGGGCTCGGAGACCCAGTACTTC.

V usage is TRBV27 and J usage is TRBJ1-1; D is ambiguous. CDR1 is MNHEY, CDR2 SMNVEV, per germline (reference sequence). The CDR3 totals 13 residues. The V end lost 3 bases, the J end lost 10 bases, and 15 bases lay between the germline ends. CDR3 amino acids: CASSFGLYSPAFF. The CDR3 coding sequence is TGTGCCAGCAGTTTCGGGCTATACTCCCCAGCTTTCTTT.

This clone was seen a single time. The chain employs TRBV5-1 and TRBJ2-3; the match to TRBD1 covers 7 bases. Germline V lookup: CDR1 SGHRS, CDR2 YFSETQ. V dropped 4 bases and J dropped 0; count of bases not matched to a gene: 11. This CDR3 has 17 residues. CDR3 residues: CASSPRGTDSSTDTQYF. The CDR3 DNA reads as TGCGCCAGCAGCCCACGAGGGACAGACTCTAGCACAGATACGCAGTATTTT.

The count of this clone is one. The chain uses TRBV5-4 and TRBJ2-3, with D possibly matching TRBD2 (5 bases). This CDR3 contains 15 residues. CDR1 and CDR2 from the germline V gene are SGHNT and YYREEE (reference sequence). V lost 3 bases, J lost 0 bases, and 11 bases lay in between. The CDR3 here is CASSYWTGSTDTQYF. The CDR3 coding sequence is TGTGCCAGCAGCTACTGGACTGGTAGCACAGATACGCAGTATTTT. Drawing the rest from reference TRBV5-4 and TRBJ2-3, the complete variable domain is ETGVTQSPTHLIKTRGQQVTLRCSSQSGHNTVSWYQQALGQGPQFIFQYYREEENGRGNFPPRFSGLQFPNYSSELNVNALELDDSALYLCASSYWTGSTDTQYFGPGTRLTVL.

The gene calls are TRBV11-2 and TRBJ1-1; TRBD1 might be the D (5 bases). Trimming pared 0 bases from V and 3 bases from J, leaving 14 bases between. Germline V gives CDR1 SGHAT, CDR2 FQNNGV. The CDR3 runs to 16 residues. CDR3 in amino acids: CASSLDRRVWDTEAFF. The CDR3 nucleotides read TGTGCCAGCAGCTTAGACCGCAGGGTATGGGACACTGAAGCTTTCTTT.

This clone was recorded once. V usage is TRBV30 and J usage is TRBJ2-2, with D perhaps being TRBD1 or TRBD2 (5 bases each). The ends were cut back, 5 bases at V and 4 bases at J, with 17 bases in the middle. Germline CDR1 and CDR2: GTSNPN and SVGIG (reference sequence). There are 15 residues in the CDR3. CDR3 in amino acids: CAWEGSETSTGELFF. For the CDR3, the DNA is TGTGCCTGGGAGGGGTCCGAAACCTCCACCGGGGAGCTGTTTTTT. Looking up the rest from reference TRBV30 and TRBJ2-2 gives the full variable domain: SQTIHQWPATLVQPVGSPLSLECTVEGTSNPNLYWYRQAAGRGLQLLFYSVGIGQISSEVPQNLSASRPQDRQFILSSKKLLLSDSGFYLCAWEGSETSTGELFFGEGSRLTVL.

The rearrangement uses TRBV4-1 and TRBJ1-1; unclear D gene. Germline CDR1 and CDR2: MGHRA and YSYEKL. This CDR3 contains 14 residues. V was trimmed by 1 base and J by 1 base, leaving 7 bases between them. The CDR3: CASSQGQRNTEAFF. The CDR3 region has the DNA TGCGCCAGCAGCCAAGGGCAGAGGAACACTGAAGCTTTCTTT.

V gene TRBV9 combines with J gene TRBJ2-5; D is ambiguous. This CDR3 comprises 15 residues. V lost 0 bases to trimming and J lost 7 bases, with 16 bases between them. Germline V lookup: CDR1 SGDLS, CDR2 YYNGEE. CDR3 DNA: TGTGCCAGCAGCGTAGTCGCACTTCCCCCCGGGACCCAGTACTTC. This encodes CASSVVALPPGTQYF.